Following are 32 T cell receptor beta chains from one sample sequenced in a study of shared clonotypes between healthy human individuals. Some clones are missing from TCRdb's copy, which holds only in-frame ones; the method was immunoSEQ multiplex PCR. The table has hundreds of thousands of clones, roughly 94% seen once. Naive-designated CD8 cells lacked CD45RO, were positively enriched for CCR7, and omitted terminally differentiated effector memory CD45RA+ cells. Sequenced material: naive CD8+ T cells sorted from blood. These receptors came from a man in his thirties or forties in good health.

The genes are TRBV7-6 and TRBJ2-1, with unresolved D. This CDR3 has 14 residues. Germline V gives CDR1 SGHVS, CDR2 FNYEAQ. V was clipped by 1 base and J by 5 bases, with 9 bases between them. The CDR3 nucleotides are TGTGCCAGCAGCTTAGACCCTTTGAACAATGAGCAGTTCTTC. Amino acids: CASSLDPLNNEQFF. Complete variable domain (other parts from reference TRBV7-6 and TRBJ2-1): GAGVSQSPRYKVTKRGQDVALRCDPISGHVSLYWYRQALGQGPEFLTYFNYEAQQDKSGLPNDRFSAERPEGSISTLTIQRTEQRDSAMYRCASSLDPLNNEQFFGPGTRLTVL.

The chain carries TRBV29-1 and TRBJ1-1; D ambiguous. CDR1 SQVTM and CDR2 ANQGSEA come from the germline V gene. The V end was cut by 6 bases, the J end by 1 base, with 9 bases between. There are 12 residues in the CDR3. This chain's CDR3 is CSVFLWNTEAFF. The CDR3 bases are TGCAGCGTCTTCCTGTGGAACACTGAAGCTTTCTTT.

Notes on this clone: The sample carries other DNA sequences with the same CDR3. The V and J genes are TRBV27 and TRBJ1-1; the D gene is possibly TRBD1 (6 bases). The CDR3 length is 14 residues. Germline assignment: CDR1 MNHEY and CDR2 SMNVEV (reference sequence). V was cut by 3 bases and J by 5 bases, with 13 bases left in between. The DNA of the CDR3 is TGTGCCAGCAGTTTTGGGGGGCTTGGAACTGAAGCTTTCTTT. Translation gives CASSFGGLGTEAFF.

The chain couples TRBV28 to TRBJ1-4, with TRBD1 identical over 8 bases. Germline V gene sequence: CDR1 MDHEN, CDR2 SYDVKM. With V trimmed by 7 bases and J by 5 bases, 9 bases remained unmatched. The CDR3 runs 15 residues. CDR3 protein: CASKGGPGGNEKLFF. The DNA of the CDR3 is TGTGCCAGCAAAGGTGGGCCAGGGGGCAATGAAAAACTGTTTTTT.

The V gene is TRBV5-1, the J gene TRBJ2-3; D call uncertain. Per the germline V gene, CDR1 is SGHRS and CDR2 is YFSETQ. The V end was cut by 1 base, the J end by 2 bases, with 8 bases between. The CDR3 runs to 14 residues. The CDR3 protein is CASSLTTDTDTQYF. CDR3 DNA: TGCGCCAGCAGCTTGACTACAGACACAGATACGCAGTATTTT.

The chain's CDR3 is CASSQYGAGNTEAFF. The CDR3 DNA is TGTGCCAGCAGCCAGTACGGCGCAGGGAACACTGAAGCTTTCTTT. V and J are TRBV5-4 and TRBJ1-1; D uncertain. V gave up 4 bases and J gave up 1 base, with 14 bases separating them. The CDR3 loop spans 15 amino acids. Germline V lookup: CDR1 SGHNT, CDR2 YYREEE (reference sequence).

On this clone itself: The same CDR3 is also encoded by other DNA sequences in this sample. The chain recombines TRBV27 with TRBJ2-3; unclear D gene. This CDR3 contains 12 residues. With 8 bases removed from V and 3 bases from J, the gap between germline ends came to 9 bases. The germline gives CDR1 MNHEY, CDR2 SMNVEV (reference sequence). The CDR3 sequence: CASSGRTDTQYF. CDR3 DNA sequence: TGTGCCAGCTCTGGTCGGACAGATACGCAGTATTTT.

This chain joins TRBV7-2 and TRBJ2-2; the D gene is possibly TRBD1 (6 bases). The V and J ends lost 6 bases and 4 bases respectively, with 12 bases between them. Germline V lookup: CDR1 SGHTA, CDR2 FQGNSA. There are 14 residues in the CDR3. CDR3 protein: CASRKDSLTGELFF. CDR3 nucleotides: TGTGCCAGCAGAAAGGACAGTCTCACCGGGGAGCTGTTTTTT.

This rearrangement joins TRBV5-1 to TRBJ1-2, with D uncertain. V lost 4 bases, J lost 0 bases, and 13 bases lay in between. CDR1 is SGHRS, CDR2 YFSETQ, per germline. The CDR3 sequence is 15 residues long. CDR3 coding DNA: TGCGCCAGCAGCCCCGGACGGGGAGCTAACTATGGCTACACCTTC. Residues: CASSPGRGANYGYTF.

V and J are TRBV19 and TRBJ2-7; the match to TRBD1 covers 9 bases. The V and J ends lost 9 bases and 1 base, in that order; junction bases with no gene match: 10. The germline gives CDR1 LNHDA, CDR2 SQIVND (reference sequence). The CDR3 has 15 amino acids. The CDR3 DNA sequence: TGTGCCAGCAAACCCGGGACAGGGCTTTCCTACGAGCAGTACTTC. Translating it yields CASKPGTGLSYEQYF.

The chain joins TRBV11-2 to TRBJ2-1, with TRBD2 matching 14 bases. This CDR3 has 17 amino acids. Trimming cost V 4 bases and J 4 bases; bases outside gene matches: 6. Germline CDR1 and CDR2: SGHAT and FQNNGV. The CDR3: CASSSGTSGSSYNEQFF. CDR3 coding DNA: TGTGCCAGCAGCTCCGGGACTAGCGGGAGTAGTTACAATGAGCAGTTCTTC. The entire variable domain, with the rest obtained from reference TRBV11-2 and TRBJ2-1, is as follows: EAGVAQSPRYKIIEKRQSVAFWCNPISGHATLYWYQQILGQGPKLLIQFQNNGVVDDSQLPKDRFSAERLKGVDSTLKIQPAKLEDSAVYLCASSSGTSGSSYNEQFFGPGTRLTVL.

The chain has TRBV7-2 and TRBJ2-7; the D is unclear. The V and J ends lost 4 bases and 2 bases respectively, with 9 bases between them. CDR1 is SGHTA and CDR2 is FQGNSA in the germline V gene. CDR3 length: 13 amino acids. Here the CDR3 DNA reads TGTGCCAGCAGCTCCGACTGGGCCTACGAGCAGTACTTC. This codes for CASSSDWAYEQYF.

The chain employs TRBV10-1 and TRBJ2-7; D uncertain. V lost 9 bases and J 4 bases, leaving 16 bases between the germline ends. The CDR3 loop spans 13 amino acids. Germline assignment: CDR1 WNHNN and CDR2 SYGVQD (reference sequence). CDR3 DNA sequence: TGCGCCAGTCAAGGAATGTTAAAATACGAGCAGTACTTC. Protein product: CASQGMLKYEQYF.

The chain couples TRBV11-2 to TRBJ2-1; D is perhaps TRBD1 or TRBD2 (5 bases each). There are 15 residues in the CDR3. V was clipped by 6 bases and J by 2 bases, with 14 bases between them. The germline CDR1 and CDR2 sequences are SGHAT and FQNNGV. DNA for the CDR3: TGTGCCAGCAGTCTCCGAACGGGGCCCTACAATGAGCAGTTCTTC. Residues: CASSLRTGPYNEQFF.

This rearrangement joins TRBV6-1 to TRBJ2-2, with D maybe TRBD2 (7 bases). The length of the CDR3 is 16 residues. The germline V and J ends were trimmed by 2 bases and 3 bases, with 13 bases remaining between them. Germline V gene sequence: CDR1 MNHNS, CDR2 SASEGT. Here the CDR3 reads CASSEIPGGYTGELFF. The CDR3 region has the DNA TGTGCCAGCAGTGAAATTCCGGGGGGCTACACCGGGGAGCTGTTTTTT.

J is TRBJ2-7 and V is TRBV23-1; D uncertain. TRBV23-1 falls under the ORF class, with uncertain function. This CDR3 has 16 residues. Trimming left V 4 bases short and J 2 bases short, with 18 bases between. The DNA for the CDR3 is TGCGCCAGCAGTCCGCGCGGAGACGCACAAACCTACGAGCAGTACTTC. Protein: CASSPRGDAQTYEQYF.

A word on this clone: This may be a read error, as it is one base from a much larger clone. Other DNA sequences within the sample encode an identical CDR3. V gene TRBV28 combines with J gene TRBJ1-2; D unclear. With 6 bases removed from V and 3 bases from J, the gap between germline ends came to 5 bases. The V gene's germline CDR1 is MDHEN and CDR2 SYDVKM. This CDR3 spans 11 amino acids. The CDR3 region has the DNA TGTGCCAGCAGCATATACTATGGCTACACCTTC. Translation gives CASSIYYGYTF.

The chain has TRBV5-4 and TRBJ1-3, with 10 bases aligning to TRBD1. The CDR3 is made up of 15 amino acids. The trim removed 3 bases at V and 4 bases at J, leaving 4 bases unmatched. Per the germline V gene, CDR1 is SGHNT and CDR2 is YYREEE (reference sequence). The CDR3 nucleotides are TGTGCCAGCAGCTGGGGGACAGGGGTCGGAAACACCATATATTTT. Residues: CASSWGTGVGNTIYF.

This chain uses TRBV18 with TRBJ2-5; D unclear. Deletions cut 3 bases from V and 3 bases from J, with 8 bases between. The germline V gene has CDR1 KGHSH and CDR2 LQKENI. This CDR3 has 13 residues. CDR3 sequence: CASSPRAKETQYF. The CDR3, as DNA: TGTGCCAGCTCACCCCGGGCCAAAGAGACCCAGTACTTC.

V is TRBV7-2 and J is TRBJ2-5; perhaps D is TRBD1 or TRBD2 (5 bases each). The ends were cut back, 5 bases at V and 4 bases at J, with 23 bases in the middle. The CDR3 has 17 residues. Per the germline V gene, CDR1 is SGHTA and CDR2 is FQGNSA. The CDR3 loop reads CASSKGMGVLTGETQYF. CDR3 sequence (DNA): TGTGCCAGCAGCAAGGGAATGGGGGTCCTTACTGGAGAGACCCAGTACTTC.

This chain uses TRBV5-1 with TRBJ2-3; 9 positions match TRBD1. The trim removed 4 bases at V and 2 bases at J, leaving 5 bases unmatched. The CDR3 totals 15 residues. Germline V gene lookup returns CDR1 SGHRS and CDR2 YFSETQ. The CDR3 here is CASSRGQGTTDTQYF. The CDR3 DNA sequence: TGCGCCAGCAGCAGGGGACAGGGCACCACAGATACGCAGTATTTT. Based on the CDR3 plus reference TRBV5-1 and TRBJ2-3, the full variable domain is KAGVTQTPRYLIKTRGQQVTLSCSPISGHRSVSWYQQTPGQGLQFLFEYFSETQRNKGNFPGRFSGRQFSNSRSEMNVSTLELGDSALYLCASSRGQGTTDTQYFGPGTRLTVL.

J is TRBJ2-7 and V is TRBV5-6; D remains ambiguous. Trimming left V 0 bases short and J 5 bases short, with 9 bases between. Per germline, CDR1 SGHDT and CDR2 YYEEEE. CDR3 length: 13 residues. In DNA, the CDR3 is TGTGCCAGCAGCTTGGTGGGGTTCGACGAGCAGTACTTC. It yields the protein CASSLVGFDEQYF.

The chain combines TRBV7-9 with TRBJ2-1, with 7 bases matching TRBD1. CDR1 and CDR2 (germline): SEHNR, FQNEAQ (reference sequence). This CDR3 has 19 amino acids. J lost 4 bases, V lost 5 bases, and 20 bases had no gene match. CDR3 loop: CASSLRSSYRQGGYNEQFF. DNA of the CDR3: TGTGCCAGCAGCCTCAGATCTTCCTACCGACAGGGCGGGTACAATGAGCAGTTCTTC.

The genes are TRBV28 and TRBJ2-1, with 9 positions matching TRBD2. Per germline, CDR1 MDHEN and CDR2 SYDVKM. This CDR3 region has 17 residues. V lost 4 bases and J lost 1; bases outside the gene matches: 8. The CDR3, as DNA: TGTGCCAGCAGTTCCCTACTAGCGGGTATTTCCTACAATGAGCAGTTCTTC. Translation gives CASSSLLAGISYNEQFF.

The chain joins TRBV27 to TRBJ2-7; 7 positions match TRBD1. Germline CDR1 MNHEY, CDR2 SMNVEV (reference sequence). V was clipped by 0 bases and J by 3 bases; unmatched bases: 2. The CDR3 is made up of 14 amino acids. As DNA, the CDR3 is TGTGCCAGCAGTTTATCAGACAGGGTCTACGAGCAGTACTTC. Its translation: CASSLSDRVYEQYF.

V is TRBV7-6 and J is TRBJ2-2, with 10 nucleotides matching TRBD2. V shed 1 base, J shed 8 bases, and the junction held 7 bases outside the gene matches. Germline values: CDR1 SGHVS, CDR2 FNYEAQ. The CDR3 sequence is 16 residues long. CDR3 DNA sequence: TGTGCCAGCAGCTTAGAGTCTAGCGGGAGTGTTGGGGAGCTGTTTTTT. This encodes CASSLESSGSVGELFF.

V is TRBV5-1 and J is TRBJ2-1, with 9 bases lining up with TRBD2. Trimming cost V 4 bases and J 3 bases; bases outside gene matches: 8. The CDR3 has 16 amino acids. Per the germline V gene, CDR1 is SGHRS and CDR2 is YFSETQ. CDR3: CASSPPTSGYYNEQFF. The CDR3 region has the DNA TGCGCCAGCAGCCCTCCGACTAGCGGTTACTACAATGAGCAGTTCTTC.

About this clone itself: This may be a read error: a much more frequent sequence differs by one nucleotide. Other nucleotide sequences in the sample specify the same CDR3. The chain recombines TRBV28 with TRBJ1-2; D not resolved. Trimming cost V 5 bases and J 2 bases, with 3 bases left between them. CDR3 length: 11 residues. Germline-derived CDR1 and CDR2 are MDHEN and SYDVKM. The CDR3 sequence is CASSQNYGYTF. The CDR3 coding sequence is TGTGCCAGCAGTCAAAACTATGGCTACACCTTC.

This chain joins TRBV27 and TRBJ2-3; unclear D gene. Germline CDR1 MNHEY, CDR2 SMNVEV (reference sequence). The CDR3 spans 13 residues. The V end was cut by 6 bases, the J end by 0 bases, with 7 bases between. The CDR3 reads CASRGSSTDTQYF. The CDR3 DNA sequence: TGTGCCAGCAGGGGATCTAGCACAGATACGCAGTATTTT.

The chain couples TRBV6-6 to TRBJ2-5; D may be TRBD2 (6 bases). CDR3 length equals 13 residues. Trimming removed 7 bases from V and 5 bases from J, with 14 bases in between. CDR1 is MNHNY, CDR2 SVGAGI, per germline (reference sequence). The DNA for the CDR3 is TGTGCCAGCATTCTGTCGGGGGACGAGACCCAGTACTTC. Its protein product is CASILSGDETQYF.

The CDR3 DNA reads TGTGCCAGCAGCTTAGTGGGGGAAACGAACACTGAAGCTTTCTTT. Translated: CASSLVGETNTEAFF. The V and J genes are TRBV7-9 and TRBJ1-1; possibly TRBD1 for D (5 bases). CDR1 SEHNR and CDR2 FQNEAQ come from the germline V gene (reference sequence). Trimming left V 1 base short and J 1 base short, with 10 bases between. There are 15 residues in the CDR3.

This sequence joins TRBV6-5 and TRBJ2-7, with 7 positions matching TRBD1. The germline V gene has CDR1 MNHEY and CDR2 SVGAGI. CDR3 length: 13 residues. Trimming at V came to 6 bases and at J to 5 bases, leaving 7 bases not matched to a gene. CDR3 sequence: CASRPHRGDEQYF. The CDR3 region has the DNA TGTGCCAGCAGACCTCACAGGGGCGACGAGCAGTACTTC.